Listed here are 27 T cell receptor beta chains from one sample, sequenced in a study of T cell changes during pregnancy in multiple sclerosis. Method: immunoSEQ multiplex PCR; TCRdb's copy keeps in-frame clones and lacks some. The table shows about 38,000 clones, with approximately 93% occurring only once. The sequences come from CD8+ T cells from peripheral blood mononuclear cells, collected in the third trimester of pregnancy. The receptors shown here come from a female donor with multiple sclerosis, enrolled in a pregnancy study.

The rearrangement joins TRBV2 to TRBJ2-2; 7 bases match TRBD2. The CDR3 runs to 14 residues. With 8 bases clipped from V and 8 bases from J, the junction kept 11 bases outside the gene matches. CDR1 and CDR2 (germline): SNHLY, FYNNEI. The DNA of the CDR3 is TGTGCCAGCCCGGTGGGGGGGAACGGTGGGGAGCTGTTTTTT. Translation gives CASPVGGNGGELFF.

The chain uses TRBV11-3 and TRBJ2-3, with D possibly TRBD1 on 6 matching bases. CDR3 size: 12 residues. V was pared by 6 bases and J by 6 bases, with 10 bases between. Per germline, CDR1 SGHNT and CDR2 YENEEA. This CDR3 reads CASSSRGDTQYF. CDR3 coding DNA: TGTGCCAGCAGTTCAAGGGGGGATACGCAGTATTTT. Full variable domain (rest looked up from reference TRBV11-3 and TRBJ2-3): EAGVVQSPRYKIIEKKQPVAFWCNPISGHNTLYWYLQNLGQGPELLIRYENEEAVDDSQLPKDRFSAERLKGVDSTLKIQPAELGDSAVYLCASSSRGDTQYFGPGTRLTVL.

The rearrangement links TRBV27 to TRBJ2-1; TRBD2 matches at 9 bases. CDR3 length equals 15 residues. The V and J ends lost 3 bases and 1 base, in that order; junction bases with no gene match: 1. Per germline, CDR1 MNHEY and CDR2 SMNVEV (reference sequence). The CDR3 region is CASSLLAGSYNEQFF. The CDR3 region has the DNA TGTGCCAGCAGTTTGCTAGCGGGATCCTACAATGAGCAGTTCTTC.

The chain has TRBV5-1 and TRBJ1-5; D uncertain. Germline assignment: CDR1 SGHRS and CDR2 YFSETQ. The CDR3 has 13 residues. V was trimmed by 4 bases and J by 6 bases, leaving 11 bases between them. The CDR3 loop reads CASSQTPGQPQHF. Here the CDR3 DNA reads TGCGCCAGCAGCCAGACCCCAGGTCAGCCCCAGCATTTT. The variable domain in full, completed from reference TRBV5-1 and TRBJ1-5, reads KAGVTQTPRYLIKTRGQQVTLSCSPISGHRSVSWYQQTPGQGLQFLFEYFSETQRNKGNFPGRFSGRQFSNSRSEMNVSTLELGDSALYLCASSQTPGQPQHFGDGTRLSIL.

V usage is TRBV6-1 and J usage is TRBJ1-3, with 8 bases lining up with TRBD1. The J segment lost 3 bases and the V segment lost 3 bases, leaving 7 bases of the junction unmatched. CDR3 length: 16 amino acids. CDR1 and CDR2 (germline): MNHNS, SASEGT. DNA for the CDR3: TGTGCCAGCAGTGATTGGCAGGGGGCGGATGGAAACACCATATATTTT. Its translation is CASSDWQGADGNTIYF.

This chain links TRBV13 with TRBJ1-6; possible D gene TRBD1, 5 bases. V was trimmed by 5 bases and J by 9 bases, leaving 14 bases between them. The CDR3 contains 14 residues. The germline V gene has CDR1 PRHDT and CDR2 FYEKMQ (reference sequence). This CDR3 is CASSLTGRGSPLHF. The CDR3 bases are TGTGCCAGCAGCCTAACAGGAAGGGGTTCACCCCTCCACTTT.

The rearrangement uses TRBV7-9 and TRBJ1-5; the D gene is possibly TRBD1 (5 bases). V was trimmed by 5 bases and J by 4 bases, leaving 9 bases between them. The CDR3 is 13 residues long. Germline V gene data show CDR1 as SEHNR and CDR2 as FQNEAQ (reference sequence). This CDR3 is CASSHDSNQPQHF. CDR3 coding DNA: TGTGCCAGCAGCCACGACAGTAATCAGCCCCAGCATTTT.

This chain links TRBV10-3 with TRBJ2-2; D is unresolved. The CDR3 consists of 12 residues. CDR1 is ENHRY and CDR2 is SYGVKD in the germline V gene. Trimming removed 6 bases from V and 5 bases from J, with 7 bases in between. The CDR3 loop reads CAISPETGELFF. The CDR3 DNA sequence: TGTGCCATCAGCCCTGAGACCGGGGAGCTGTTTTTT.

This clone was counted once. The chain has TRBV2 and TRBJ2-1; 7 nucleotides line up with TRBD2. The junction had 4 bases not matched to a gene; V was cut back by 5 bases and J by 6 bases. There are 13 residues in the CDR3. Germline V gene sequence: CDR1 SNHLY, CDR2 FYNNEI. The CDR3 sequence is CASSLRGGNEQFF. CDR3 DNA: TGTGCCAGCAGTCTTCGCGGGGGCAATGAGCAGTTCTTC.

The chain has TRBV9 and TRBJ2-1; 7 nucleotides line up with TRBD2. CDR3 length equals 18 residues. The V and J ends lost 0 bases and 3 bases, in that order; junction bases with no gene match: 12. Germline assignment: CDR1 SGDLS and CDR2 YYNGEE. The CDR3 sequence: CASSVDSLPGGNYNEQFF. The CDR3 DNA is TGTGCCAGCAGCGTAGACTCGTTACCGGGGGGAAACTACAATGAGCAGTTCTTC.

This chain connects TRBV6-4 to TRBJ2-2; no reliable D call. The CDR3 runs to 14 residues. Per the germline V gene, CDR1 is MRHNA and CDR2 is SNTAGT. V was trimmed by 2 bases and J by 3 bases, leaving 7 bases between them. The DNA of the CDR3 is TGTGCCAGCAGTGACAGCCAGGACACCGGGGAGCTGTTTTTT. Translation: CASSDSQDTGELFF.

The chain links TRBV7-9 to TRBJ2-7, with TRBD1 matching over 10 bases. J lost 2 bases, V lost 1 base, and 5 bases had no gene match. The CDR3 spans 16 residues. The germline CDR1 and CDR2 sequences are SEHNR and FQNEAQ (reference sequence). CDR3 loop: CASSLETGGFTYEQYF. The CDR3 region has the DNA TGTGCCAGCAGCTTAGAGACAGGGGGCTTCACCTACGAGCAGTACTTC.

The chain employs TRBV5-6 and TRBJ2-7; 7 bases line up with TRBD2. Looked up from germline, CDR1 is SGHDT and CDR2 is YYEEEE. CDR3 length: 16 residues. Germline trimming cut 4 bases from V and 1 base from J; bases unmatched to any gene: 11. CDR3 DNA: TGTGCCAGCAGCGGGGGGGTCATAGAGGGTTCCTACGAGCAGTACTTC. It encodes CASSGGVIEGSYEQYF.

Written as DNA, the CDR3 is TGTGCCAGCAGATCCGTTGACTGGAACACCGGGGAGCTGTTTTTT. Its translation is CASRSVDWNTGELFF. The chain combines TRBV2 with TRBJ2-2, with D hard to call. The length of the CDR3 is 15 residues. V was trimmed by 6 bases and J by 1 base, leaving 12 bases between them. The germline V gene has CDR1 SNHLY and CDR2 FYNNEI.

In DNA, the CDR3 is TGTGCCAGCAGTGAAGGATTGGACAGAGAATCCTACGAGCAGTACTTC. The encoded protein is CASSEGLDRESYEQYF. The chain is built from TRBV2 and TRBJ2-7; maybe TRBD1 (6 bases). This CDR3 has 16 residues. CDR1 and CDR2 from the germline V gene are SNHLY and FYNNEI. V lost 1 base and J 1 base, leaving 14 bases between the germline ends.

The chain carries TRBV4-2 and TRBJ1-4; the D gene is possibly TRBD1 (5 bases). V was clipped by 8 bases and J by 0 bases, with 13 bases between them. Germline CDR1 and CDR2: LGHNA and YNFKEQ. This CDR3 region has 15 residues. Here the CDR3 DNA reads TGTGCCAGCCGTACAGGCAGTGCAACTAATGAAAAACTGTTTTTT. Residues: CASRTGSATNEKLFF.

V usage is TRBV6-6 and J usage is TRBJ2-1, with D maybe TRBD1 (6 bases). V dropped 6 bases and J dropped 10 bases, with 16 bases sitting between them. CDR3 length: 13 residues. CDR1 is MNHNY, CDR2 SVGAGI, per germline (reference sequence). The CDR3 loop reads CASRGAGAQEQFF. The CDR3 DNA reads as TGTGCCAGCAGGGGCGCAGGGGCCCAGGAGCAGTTCTTC.

This sequence joins TRBV25-1 and TRBJ1-2; tentatively, D is TRBD1 (5 bases). V was cut by 3 bases and J by 8 bases, with 16 bases left in between. The germline gives CDR1 MGHDK, CDR2 SYGVNS. The CDR3 has 14 amino acids. CDR3 coding DNA: TGTGCCAGCAGTGACCGTCAGGGTCTGAGAGGCTACACCTTC. This encodes CASSDRQGLRGYTF.

The chain has TRBV7-3 and TRBJ2-1; the D gene is possibly TRBD2 (7 bases). V dropped 5 bases and J dropped 3 bases, with 11 bases sitting between them. The length of the CDR3 is 14 residues. Germline V CDR1 and CDR2: SGHTA, FQGTGA. DNA of the CDR3: TGTGCCAGCAGCGGGGGGGCTTTCTACAATGAGCAGTTCTTC. Translation gives CASSGGAFYNEQFF.

The chain couples TRBV5-6 to TRBJ1-2; possible D gene TRBD1, 6 bases. V dropped 5 bases and J dropped 5 bases, with 13 bases sitting between them. CDR3 length equals 13 residues. Germline V gene lookup returns CDR1 SGHDT and CDR2 YYEEEE. As DNA, the CDR3 is TGTGCCAGCAGACTCCAGGGGACGTATGGCTACACCTTC. It is translated as CASRLQGTYGYTF.

The chain links TRBV6-1 to TRBJ2-5, with a tentative D call TRBD2 (7 bases). CDR3 length: 15 amino acids. V lost 2 bases to trimming and J lost 5 bases, with 15 bases between them. Germline V gives CDR1 MNHNS, CDR2 SASEGT. For the CDR3, the DNA is TGTGCCAGCAGTGAATTGGCGGGGGCGTCGGAGACCCAGTACTTC. It yields the protein CASSELAGASETQYF.

The rearrangement links TRBV29-1 to TRBJ2-1; D might be TRBD2 (6 bases). Germline CDR1 is SQVTM and CDR2 is ANQGSEA. Between the trimmed V and J ends, which lost 6 bases and 0 bases, there was a span of 12 bases. The CDR3 is made up of 14 amino acids. The CDR3 sequence is CSVPGTSSYNEQFF. The CDR3 DNA reads TGCAGCGTCCCCGGGACTTCCTCCTACAATGAGCAGTTCTTC.

The chain joins TRBV9 to TRBJ1-2, with a tentative D call TRBD1 (6 bases). The CDR3 is 13 amino acids. Per germline, CDR1 SGDLS and CDR2 YYNGEE. V gave up 1 base and J gave up 4 bases, with 8 bases separating them. The DNA for the CDR3 is TGTGCCAGCAGCGTATCAGGGGTCTATGGCTACACCTTC. Translation: CASSVSGVYGYTF.

J is TRBJ1-1 and V is TRBV30; D is uncertain. V shed 2 bases and J shed 7 bases, with 8 bases lying between them. Germline CDR1 GTSNPN, CDR2 SVGIG (reference sequence). CDR3 length equals 11 residues. Here the CDR3 DNA reads TGTGCCTGGAGTAGTCAGTTTGAAGCTTTCTTT. It translates to CAWSSQFEAFF.

The CDR3 loop reads CASSLQGGNQPQHF. The CDR3 nucleotides are TGTGCCAGCAGCCTCCAGGGTGGAAATCAGCCCCAGCATTTT. The gene calls are TRBV6-5 and TRBJ1-5; D perhaps matches TRBD1 (5 bases). The CDR3 is made up of 14 amino acids. The germline V gene has CDR1 MNHEY and CDR2 SVGAGI. Trimming took off 6 bases at V and 4 bases at J, with 13 bases between the two ends.

The rearrangement uses TRBV7-8 and TRBJ1-1, with a tentative D call TRBD1 (5 bases). This CDR3 region has 13 residues. V lost 2 bases and J lost 6, with 10 bases in between. Germline loops: CDR1 SGHVS, CDR2 FQNEAQ. The CDR3 loop is CASSLMGEAEAFF. CDR3 bases: TGTGCCAGCAGCTTAATGGGGGAGGCTGAAGCTTTCTTT.

The chain couples TRBV6-5 to TRBJ2-2; 8 bases are a match to TRBD1. The CDR3 has 15 residues. V lost 6 bases, J lost 4 bases, and 7 bases stayed unmatched. In germline, CDR1 is MNHEY, CDR2 SVGAGI. CDR3 bases: TGTGCCAGCAGCCTCAGGGGGCCGGGCACCGGGGAGCTGTTTTTT. Residues: CASSLRGPGTGELFF.